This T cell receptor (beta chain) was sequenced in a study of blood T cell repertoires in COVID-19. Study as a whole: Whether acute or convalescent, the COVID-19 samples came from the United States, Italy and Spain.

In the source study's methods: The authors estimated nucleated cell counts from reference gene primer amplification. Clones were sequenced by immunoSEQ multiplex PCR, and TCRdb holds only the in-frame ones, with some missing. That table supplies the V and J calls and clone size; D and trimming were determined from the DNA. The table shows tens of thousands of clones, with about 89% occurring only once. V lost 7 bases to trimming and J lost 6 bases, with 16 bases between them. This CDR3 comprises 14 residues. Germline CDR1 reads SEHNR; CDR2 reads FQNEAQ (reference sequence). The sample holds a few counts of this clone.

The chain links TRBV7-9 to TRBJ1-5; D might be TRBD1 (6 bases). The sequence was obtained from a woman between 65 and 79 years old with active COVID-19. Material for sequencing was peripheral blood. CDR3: CASTPAGVGQPQHF. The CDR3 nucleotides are TGTGCCAGCACCCCGGCAGGGGTTGGTCAGCCCCAGCATTTT.